The 30 T cell receptor beta chains given below trace back to one sample, sequenced in a study of tumor-infiltrating lymphocytes in primary liver carcinoma. Researchers generated TCR beta cDNA from roughly 520 ng of total RNA, relying on a constant-region primer. The TCR beta library was amplified through three nested multiplex PCR rounds in a modified ARM-PCR procedure. The first two PCR rounds used TRBV1-TRBV30 forward primers with a C-beta reverse primer, roughly 10 cycles each. TCRdb used MiXCR to reprocess the multiplex PCR reads, holding one entry per CDR3 protein. Here the sample spans fewer than 400,000 distinct CDR3 sequences, more than 55% being singletons. In addition to blood RNA drawn from unsorted whole blood, germline DNA was extracted. Source material: peripheral blood. Receptors were obtained from a woman aged 25 to 45 with primary liver carcinoma and hepatitis B virus infection.

The J gene is TRBJ1-1, the V gene TRBV12-3 or TRBV12-4, with 9 bases fitting TRBD1. J was trimmed by 7 bases and V by 5 bases; bases with no gene match: 17. CDR3 size: 17 residues. CDR3 loop: CASSVGTGYLRDIEAFF. The CDR3 DNA is TGTGCCAGCAGTGTTGGGACAGGGTATTTGCGGGACATTGAAGCTTTCTTT.

This clonotype has just a few counts. The gene calls are TRBV13 and TRBJ1-2; D is unresolved. Germline CDR1 is PRHDT and CDR2 is FYEKMQ (reference sequence). The CDR3 runs to 11 residues. Trimming pared 7 bases from V and 3 bases from J, leaving 6 bases between. CDR3 sequence: CASTLDYGYTF. In nucleotides, the CDR3 is TGTGCCAGCACCCTCGACTATGGCTACACCTTC.

This clonotype was detected once. This may be a read error: a much more frequent sequence differs by one nucleotide. This chain uses TRBV25-1 with TRBJ2-2; D is unresolved. The CDR3 spans 16 residues. Trimming shortened V by 11 bases and J by 3 bases, and 22 bases separated the two germline ends. Germline values: CDR1 MGHDK, CDR2 SYGVNS. CDR3: CALHGASSSYTGELFF. The CDR3, as DNA: TGTGCCCTTCATGGCGCTTCGTCGTCTTACACCGGGGAGCTGTTTTTT.

Details on this clonotype: The junction and the germline gene differ at one end; a read error may be behind it. CDR3 sequence reads: CASSQDCYNEQFF. DNA of the CDR3: TGCGCCAGCAGCCAGGACTGCTACAATGAGCAATTCTTC. The chain links TRBV4-1 to TRBJ2-1; maybe TRBD2 (5 bases). This CDR3 spans 13 amino acids. CDR1 MGHRA and CDR2 YSYEKL come from the germline V gene.

A note on this clonotype: Relative to the germline gene, one junction end is altered; a read error may explain this. The rearrangement uses TRBV6-5 and TRBJ2-3; 11 positions match TRBD2. From germline, CDR1 is MNHEY and CDR2 SVGAGI. The CDR3 extends over 18 amino acids. The chain's CDR3 is CASSSPSYTSGSADTQYF. The DNA for the CDR3 is TGTGCCAGCAGTTCGCCTTCCTATACTAGCGGGAGCGCAGATACGCAATATTTT.

The rearrangement uses TRBV6-5 and TRBJ1-2; a possible D gene is TRBD1 (6 bases). Trimming stripped 10 bases from V and 8 bases from J, with 17 bases between. The CDR3 length is 12 residues. Germline V gives CDR1 MNHEY, CDR2 SVGAGI. DNA for the CDR3: TGTGCCAACAGATGGGGGCAGTGGGGCTACACCTTC. The encoded protein is CANRWGQWGYTF.

This clonotype was found many times. The chain carries TRBV4-3 and TRBJ2-7, with 13 bases that match TRBD2. The germline CDR1 and CDR2 sequences are LGHNA and YSLEER. The CDR3 extends over 15 amino acids. V shed 3 bases and J 7 bases; nucleotides not matched to a gene: 6. The CDR3 region is CASSHIRTSGSEQYF. As DNA, the CDR3 is TGCGCCAGCAGCCACATAAGGACTAGCGGGAGTGAGCAGTACTTC.

As for this clonotype: A much bigger clone sits one base away, suggesting this may be a read error. CDR3 nucleotides: TGTGCCAGCAGACTTACAGGAAACACCGAAGTTTTCTTT. Residues: CASRLTGNTEVFF. This chain uses TRBV6-5 with TRBJ1-1, with D possibly being TRBD1 (5 bases). Germline V gene data show CDR1 as MNHEY and CDR2 as SVGAGI. This CDR3 spans 13 amino acids.

The chain has TRBV11-3 and TRBJ2-1; the match to TRBD2 covers 7 bases. The end of the DNA aligns better with TRBJ2-7, so the J call may be wrong. Germline V gene lookup returns CDR1 SGHNT and CDR2 YENEEA. CDR3 length equals 15 residues. The CDR3 here is CASSPGTSANNEQYF. In DNA form, the CDR3 reads TGTGCCAGCAGCCCCGGTACTAGCGCTAACAATGAGCAGTACTTC.

A note on this clonotype: A much larger clone lies one base from this, so it may be a read error. The V and J genes are TRBV12-3 or TRBV12-4 and TRBJ1-5; no definite D call. The CDR3 extends over 14 amino acids. Trimming removed 5 bases at V and 6 bases at J, with 14 bases between. The DNA of the CDR3 is TGTGCCAGCAGTACAGAGTTACGCGGTCAGCCCCAGCATTTT. Encoded protein: CASSTELRGQPQHF.

This clonotype was observed a single time. A much bigger clone sits one base away, suggesting this may be a read error. The chain joins TRBV12-5 to TRBJ2-7; D perhaps matches TRBD2 (6 bases). Germline V lookup: CDR1 LGHNT, CDR2 FRNRAP. The CDR3 loop spans 15 amino acids. The CDR3 DNA reads as TGTGTTAGTGGTTTGTGGGAGGTCAGCTCCTACGAGCAGTACTTC. Translating gives CVSGLWEVSSYEQYF.

This clonotype showed up many times. The chain employs TRBV5-4 and TRBJ2-1; D ambiguous. The CDR3 runs 15 residues. Germline V CDR1 and CDR2: SGHNT, YYREEE (reference sequence). Trimming left V 3 bases short and J 0 bases short, with 10 bases between. As DNA, the CDR3 is TGTGCCAGCAGCTCCGACTTTTACTCCTACAATGAGCAGTTCTTC. Translated, it gives CASSSDFYSYNEQFF.

This clonotype came up a few times. The genes are TRBV24-1 and TRBJ2-3, with D possibly called TRBD1 or TRBD2 (5 bases each). The germline gives CDR1 KGHDR, CDR2 SFDVKD. V lost 4 bases and J 0 bases, leaving 13 bases between the germline ends. This CDR3 has 16 residues. DNA for the CDR3: TGTGCCACCAGTGAAAGCCGGGGCGGGAGCACAGATACGCAGTATTTT. This codes for CATSESRGGSTDTQYF.

With regard to this clonotype: A much more abundant neighbour one base away suggests this may be a read error. The gene calls are TRBV6-6 and TRBJ1-2; 8 bases fit TRBD1. The CDR3 totals 14 residues. Germline V gives CDR1 MNHNY, CDR2 SVGAGI (reference sequence). This CDR3 reads CASSHSGQDYGYTF. In DNA, the CDR3 is TGTGCCAGCAGTCACTCGGGACAGGATTATGGCTACACCTTC.

This clonotype was counted once. A much larger clone is a single base away; this may be a read error. The chain has TRBV6-6 and TRBJ2-1, with D perhaps being TRBD1 or TRBD2 (5 bases each). The V gene lost 2 bases and the J gene lost 12 bases, with 17 bases spanning the gap. The CDR3 has 14 residues. CDR1 and CDR2 from the germline V gene are MNHNY and SVGAGI (reference sequence). In DNA form, the CDR3 reads TGTGCCAGCAGTTACGGACACTTTGAGGGGATGCAGTTCTTC. It is translated as CASSYGHFEGMQFF.

The rearrangement joins TRBV29-1 to TRBJ2-1; D perhaps matches TRBD2 (5 bases). Germline lookup yields CDR1 SQVTM and CDR2 ANQGSEA. The CDR3 runs 15 residues. V lost 8 bases to trimming and J lost 6 bases, with 23 bases between them. CDR3 sequence reads: CSTDYDRRALNEQFF. Here the CDR3 DNA reads TGCAGCACTGACTATGACCGCCGAGCCCTCAATGAGCAGTTCTTC.

This clonotype was observed a handful of times. The chain uses TRBV30 and TRBJ2-2, with unresolved D. This CDR3 is 14 amino acids long. V dropped 0 bases and J dropped 0 bases, with 5 bases sitting between them. Germline V CDR1 and CDR2: GTSNPN, SVGIG (reference sequence). CDR3 coding DNA: TGTGCCTGGAGTGTAACCACGAACACCGGGGAGCTGTTTTTT. It codes for CAWSVTTNTGELFF.

This clonotype was seen a handful of times. The CDR3 coding sequence is TGTGCCAGCAGTTTAAGGGCAAGGGGATCGGTAGGACCTGAAGCTTTCTTT. Protein: CASSLRARGSVGPEAFF. The V and J genes are TRBV28 and TRBJ1-1; D perhaps matches TRBD1 (5 bases). The CDR3 is made up of 17 amino acids. From germline, CDR1 is MDHEN and CDR2 SYDVKM. V shed 2 bases and J shed 6 bases, with 22 bases lying between them. The full variable domain, in which reference TRBV28 and TRBJ1-1 provide the parts outside the CDR3, is DVKVTQSSRYLVKRTGEKVFLECVQDMDHENMFWYRQDPGLGLRLIYFSYDVKMKEKGDIPEGYSVSREKKERFSLILESASTNQTSMYLCASSLRARGSVGPEAFFGQGTRLTVV.

At least ten counts were recorded for this clonotype. The CDR3 sequence is CASSFRQGAYGTQYF. As DNA, the CDR3 is TGTGCCAGCAGTTTCAGACAGGGGGCATATGGCACGCAGTATTTT. This chain links TRBV12-3 or TRBV12-4 with TRBJ2-3, with 10 bases matching TRBD1. CDR3 length: 15 amino acids. The ends lost 3 bases at V and 9 bases at J; junction bases unmatched: 9.

The rearrangement links TRBV5-5 to TRBJ2-2; D remains ambiguous. The CDR3 length is 13 residues. CDR1 and CDR2 from the germline V gene are SGHKS and YYEKEE (reference sequence). Trimming stripped 1 base from V and 6 bases from J, with 7 bases between. CDR3 sequence reads: CASSLQASGELFF. CDR3 coding DNA: TGTGCCAGCAGCTTGCAAGCCTCCGGGGAGCTGTTTTTT.

Turning to this clonotype: Given a much more abundant clone one base away, this may be a read error. This chain links TRBV29-1 with TRBJ1-4; the D gene is possibly TRBD1 (6 bases). This CDR3 is 14 amino acids long. Trimming took 4 bases from V and 7 from J, leaving 16 bases between them. Germline loops: CDR1 SQVTM, CDR2 ANQGSEA. The CDR3 DNA reads as TGCAGCGTTGGGCTAGGGGCAGGGGTTGAAAAACTGTTTTTT. Its protein product is CSVGLGAGVEKLFF.

Points on this clonotype: Given the absence of the conserved phenylalanine or tryptophan at the CDR3 end, a read error is likely. The CDR3: CASSLGDGRYTL. The CDR3 nucleotides are TGTGCCAGCAGTTTAGGGGACGGCCGCTACACCCTC. This chain links TRBV12-3 or TRBV12-4 with TRBJ1-2, with D perhaps TRBD1 (5 bases). V was shortened by 1 base and J by 9 bases, with 9 bases between the two germline ends. The CDR3 is 12 amino acids.

V gene TRBV6-1 combines with J gene TRBJ2-1, with TRBD2 matching over 11 bases. With V trimmed by 6 bases and J by 4 bases, 11 bases remained unmatched. CDR3 length: 17 residues. Germline assignment: CDR1 MNHNS and CDR2 SASEGT. The CDR3 spells CASRPKPGLAVYNEQFF. The CDR3 DNA follows: TGTGCCAGCAGACCCAAGCCGGGACTAGCGGTTTACAATGAGCAGTTCTTC.

As concerns this clonotype: Germline and junction disagree at one end, which may indicate a read error. V and J are TRBV6-2 or TRBV6-3 and TRBJ2-1, with a possible D match to TRBD2 (5 bases). The CDR3 has 11 residues. In germline, CDR1 is MNHEY, CDR2 SVGEGT. For the CDR3, the DNA is TGTGTCAGCGGTCCTTACAATGAGCAGTTCTTC. This encodes CVSGPYNEQFF.

To note about this clonotype: It may be a read error: a sequence one base away is much more abundant. The rearrangement joins TRBV12-5 to TRBJ2-2; 7 bases align to TRBD1. Germline CDR1 LGHNT, CDR2 FRNRAP. This CDR3 contains 15 residues. CDR3 loop: CASGLLQGNTWELFF. In DNA, the CDR3 is TGTGCTAGTGGTTTGCTACAGGGGAACACCTGGGAGCTGTTTTTT.

With regard to this clonotype: At one of its ends the junction is not consistent with the germline gene, which may arise from a read error. The chain combines TRBV6-6 with TRBJ2-4; D is possibly TRBD2 (5 bases). In germline, CDR1 is MNHNY, CDR2 SVGAGI (reference sequence). This CDR3 contains 16 residues. The CDR3 DNA follows: TGTGCCAGCAACTTGGGGATAGGAGGATCCAAAAACATTCAATACTTC. It yields the protein CASNLGIGGSKNIQYF.

Only a few counts were recorded for this clonotype. This chain connects TRBV29-1 to TRBJ2-7; TRBD2 matches 8 bases. Trimming at V came to 7 bases and at J to 0 bases, leaving 2 bases not matched to a gene. The length of the CDR3 is 12 residues. Germline values: CDR1 SQVTM, CDR2 ANQGSEA. The CDR3 bases are TGCAGCGCGACTAGCGACTCCTACGAGCAGTACTTC. Translated: CSATSDSYEQYF.

For this clonotype: A read error is possible here, since a much larger clone lies one base away. The chain joins TRBV4-3 to TRBJ2-6; D tentatively reads TRBD1 or TRBD2 (5 bases each). The CDR3 length is 17 residues. Germline values: CDR1 LGHNA, CDR2 YSLEER. CDR3 in DNA: TGCGCCAGCAGCCGGGTAACCGGGGTCTCTGGGGCCAACGTCCTGATTTTC. Protein product: CASSRVTGVSGANVLIF.

This clonotype has a handful of counts. The junction departs from germline at one end; a sequencing error may be responsible. This sequence joins TRBV11-3 and TRBJ1-1; D is unresolved. The CDR3 is made up of 15 amino acids. In germline, CDR1 is SGHNT, CDR2 YENEEA. CDR3 sequence reads: CASSFAGPAETEAFF. DNA for the CDR3: TGTGCCAGCAGCTTTGCCGGGCCAGCGGAAACTGAAGCCTTCTTT.

This clonotype appeared once. V and J are TRBV30 and TRBJ2-7, with 7 bases aligning to TRBD1. V shed 0 bases and J 5 bases; nucleotides not matched to a gene: 1. This CDR3 contains 12 residues. In germline, CDR1 is GTSNPN, CDR2 SVGIG (reference sequence). For the CDR3, the DNA is TGTGCCTGGAGTGTTACAGGGGACGAGCAGTACTTC. Its protein product is CAWSVTGDEQYF.